The clone carrying this T cell receptor beta chain was observed a handful of times. What it recognizes is unknown. A read error may account for a junction end that differs from germline. The authors obtained PBMCs from about 9 ml of fresh peripheral blood. These data originate in a study of T cells in Graves' hyperthyroidism and ophthalmopathy. Regions amplified from RNA transcripts were the TCR beta CDR3 regions. First-round RT-PCR with HTBI primers amplified the TCR CDR3 region. A single record per CDR3 protein comes from TCRdb applying MiXCR to the multiplex PCR reads. The data contain around 520,000 distinct CDR3 sequences, 14% of them singletons. Germline values: CDR1 SGHTA, CDR2 FQGNSA. The CDR3 consists of 14 residues. Overall study findings and caveats: Ophthalmopathy was identified by the model a median roughly six months ahead of onset.

The chain carries TRBV7-2 and TRBJ2-7, with 10 bases lining up with TRBD1. This receptor was obtained from a woman aged 40 to 50 with Graves' hyperthyroidism. Sequenced: blood. The CDR3 is CVSSSGQGVYEQYF. Written as DNA, the CDR3 is TGTGTCAGCAGCTCCGGACAGGGGGTATACGAGCAGTACTTC.